This TCR beta chain is from a study of CXCR3-negative and CXCR3-positive naive CD8 T cells. The method, 5' RACE with UMI labels, was used to prepare the TRB cDNA libraries. One entry per CDR3 protein, without DNA, is what TCRdb gives after re-calling the 5' RACE reads. This repertoire includes 45,000 to 70,000 distinct CDR3 sequences. Germline CDR1 reads MNHEY; CDR2 reads SVGAGI. The CDR3 consists of 15 residues. The chain employs TRBV6-5 and TRBJ2-3; TCRdb selects TRBD1, and the lack of DNA leaves this call unchecked. The material sequenced was memory CD8+ T cells from blood. The TCR was taken from a human donor in good health. Some clones in this sample may be carry-over from other donors' samples. The chain's CDR3 is CASSIMGRTRDTQYF.